This T cell receptor beta chain was sequenced during a study of blood T cell repertoires in COVID-19. Everyone who took part was roughly 18 to 89 years old, and they came from about 25 US areas. Profiling relied on immunoSEQ multiplex PCR, and the TCRdb table lists in-frame clones only, not all of them. The sample gives under 300,000 clones, roughly nine tenths of which show up once; 1.2% is in the top ten. Per germline, CDR1 LNHNV and CDR2 YYDKDF (reference sequence). Trimming stripped 0 bases from V and 3 bases from J, with 11 bases between. This CDR3 is 16 amino acids long. The gene calls are TRBV15 and TRBJ2-2, with D unresolved. Sequencing was done on a sample of PBMCs or T cells enriched from blood (not recorded which). The source of this sequence is a human donor in a cohort exposed to, infected with or recovered from COVID-19 (not recorded which). The donor label of this sample is uncertain. CDR3 amino acids: CATSRDFIGHTGELFF. In DNA form, the CDR3 reads TGTGCCACCAGCAGAGATTTTATCGGTCACACCGGGGAGCTGTTTTTT.